A single sample is the source of the 15 T cell receptor beta chains below, sequenced in a study of blood T cell repertoires in COVID-19. Repertoires were generated with immunoSEQ multiplex PCR, while TCRdb's copy carries only in-frame clones and drops some. Among about 22,000 clones listed, about 89% were seen once. Specimen: peripheral blood. These receptors all come from a man aged 65 to 85 with COVID-19, enrolled during active disease.

This clone is a singleton in its sample. The chain links TRBV27 to TRBJ1-5; unclear D gene. CDR3 length equals 13 residues. Trimming cost V 5 bases and J 7 bases, with 12 bases left between them. Germline V lookup: CDR1 MNHEY, CDR2 SMNVEV (reference sequence). For the CDR3, the DNA is TGTGCCAGCAGTAGGGAGAGGAGGCAGCCCCAGCATTTT. Translation gives CASSRERRQPQHF.

V gene TRBV7-9 combines with J gene TRBJ2-1; a possible D gene is TRBD1 (5 bases). The CDR3 sequence is 15 residues long. Germline V lookup: CDR1 SEHNR, CDR2 FQNEAQ (reference sequence). Trimming took 1 base from V and 9 from J, leaving 16 bases between them. This CDR3 is CASSLVGRVTGEQFF. In nucleotides, the CDR3 is TGTGCCAGCAGCTTAGTGGGCAGGGTGACGGGTGAGCAGTTCTTC.

The chain couples TRBV19 to TRBJ1-3, with 9 bases aligning to TRBD1. The CDR3 sequence is 16 residues long. Trimming at V came to 1 base and at J to 4 bases, leaving 5 bases not matched to a gene. The germline CDR1 and CDR2 sequences are LNHDA and SQIVND (reference sequence). The CDR3 loop is CASSIAGTGFGNTIYF. The CDR3 nucleotides are TGTGCCAGTAGTATAGCGGGGACAGGGTTCGGAAACACCATATATTTT. The whole variable domain, filled in from reference TRBV19 and TRBJ1-3, reads DGGITQSPKYLFRKEGQNVTLSCEQNLNHDAMYWYRQDPGQGLRLIYYSQIVNDFQKGDIAEGYSVSREKKESFPLTVTSAQKNPTAFYLCASSIAGTGFGNTIYFGEGSWLTVV.

This chain uses TRBV27 with TRBJ2-3; D not resolved. Trimming took 6 bases from V and 0 from J, leaving 7 bases between them. The CDR3 consists of 13 residues. Germline loops: CDR1 MNHEY, CDR2 SMNVEV (reference sequence). CDR3 nucleotide sequence: TGTGCCAGCAGCCTATCTAGCACAGATACGCAGTATTTT. Translated: CASSLSSTDTQYF.

CDR3 protein: CASSPEVAGTGGYYEQFF. DNA for the CDR3: TGTGCCAGCAGCCCCGAGGTGGCCGGGACAGGGGGATATTATGAGCAGTTCTTC. The chain employs TRBV7-6 and TRBJ2-1; TRBD1 matches at 11 bases. The germline V gene encodes CDR1 SGHVS and CDR2 FNYEAQ. After removal of 5 bases from V and 8 bases from J, the junction contained 17 bases not matched to a gene. The CDR3 runs to 18 residues.

In nucleotides, the CDR3 is TGTGCCAGTAGTATGGGCGGCAGGGGGCAAGATACGCAGTATTTT. This codes for CASSMGGRGQDTQYF. The chain has TRBV19 and TRBJ2-3; 8 bases align to TRBD1. CDR1 LNHDA and CDR2 SQIVND come from the germline V gene (reference sequence). The CDR3 has 15 residues. V trimming: 3 bases; J trimming: 5 bases; junction bases outside the gene matches: 7.

The chain recombines TRBV7-8 with TRBJ1-2; no definite D call. Germline loops: CDR1 SGHVS, CDR2 FQNEAQ. The CDR3 contains 12 residues. Trimming removed 2 bases from V and 8 bases from J, with 9 bases in between. CDR3 DNA sequence: TGTGCCAGCAGCTTATCCCTACGGGGCTACACCTTC. Its translation is CASSLSLRGYTF.

This chain joins TRBV18 and TRBJ2-7; a weak D match, TRBD1 (6 bases). The V and J ends lost 5 bases and 0 bases respectively, with 14 bases between them. The CDR3 is made up of 15 amino acids. The germline V gene has CDR1 KGHSH and CDR2 LQKENI. The CDR3 nucleotides are TGTGCCAGCTCATTTGGACAGCCGTTCTCCTACGAGCAGTACTTC. Translating it yields CASSFGQPFSYEQYF.

The rearrangement uses TRBV10-2 and TRBJ2-7, with TRBD1 identical over 10 bases. J lost 5 bases, V lost 8 bases, and 9 bases had no gene match. Germline V gene data show CDR1 as WSHSY and CDR2 as SAAADI. The CDR3 totals 14 residues. The CDR3 sequence is CASFGTGAGNEQYF. CDR3 DNA: TGCGCCAGCTTCGGGACAGGGGCAGGGAACGAGCAGTACTTC.

The CDR3 region is CASRSGGPAETQYF. For the CDR3, the DNA is TGTGCCAGCAGGTCGGGGGGGCCAGCAGAGACCCAGTACTTC. The chain carries TRBV4-2 and TRBJ2-5; 8 bases align to TRBD2. The CDR3 loop spans 14 amino acids. Germline values: CDR1 LGHNA, CDR2 YNFKEQ. V lost 6 bases, J lost 4 bases, and 7 bases stayed unmatched.

The rearrangement joins TRBV6-5 to TRBJ1-4; 8 positions match TRBD1. CDR3 length: 12 amino acids. Unmatched junction bases numbered 2, after V lost 6 bases and J lost 8 bases. The V gene's germline CDR1 is MNHEY and CDR2 SVGAGI. DNA of the CDR3: TGTGCCAGCAGGGACAGGGAAGAAAAACTGTTTTTT. This gives the protein CASRDREEKLFF.

The V call is TRBV19, the J call TRBJ1-5, with 7 positions matching TRBD1. The CDR3 contains 16 residues. Germline V CDR1 and CDR2: LNHDA, SQIVND (reference sequence). V was clipped by 5 bases and J by 0 bases; unmatched bases: 7. CDR3 coding DNA: TGTGCCAGTAGTCGGGACAGCCCTGGTAGCAATCAGCCCCAGCATTTT. Amino acids: CASSRDSPGSNQPQHF.

The chain combines TRBV19 with TRBJ1-2, with a tentative D call TRBD1 (6 bases). Germline loops: CDR1 LNHDA, CDR2 SQIVND (reference sequence). CDR3 length: 17 amino acids. Trimming took 3 bases from V and 4 from J, leaving 21 bases between them. CDR3 nucleotides: TGTGCCAGTAGTATTAGAGCTGGGACACAACGTTTCTATGGCTACACCTTC. This gives the protein CASSIRAGTQRFYGYTF.

The gene calls are TRBV29-1 and TRBJ2-3; 8 bases fit TRBD2. This CDR3 contains 14 residues. Germline V CDR1 and CDR2: SQVTM, ANQGSEA. V gave up 8 bases and J gave up 0 bases; unmatched junction bases: 7. The CDR3 sequence is CSPLAGRSTDTQYF. The CDR3 DNA sequence: TGCAGCCCCTTAGCGGGACGGAGCACAGATACGCAGTATTTT.

J is TRBJ2-7 and V is TRBV20-1, with 9 bases identical to TRBD1. This CDR3 contains 14 residues. V gave up 6 bases and J gave up 4 bases; unmatched junction bases: 10. Germline loops: CDR1 DFQATT, CDR2 SNEGSKA (reference sequence). CDR3 sequence: CSASTGTGPYEQYF. CDR3 nucleotide sequence: TGCAGTGCCAGTACCGGGACAGGGCCGTACGAGCAGTACTTC.